These 9 T cell receptor beta chains were all obtained from the same sample, sequenced in a study of post-analysis software for immune sequencing data. The study's findings and limits: Higher frequency in patients than in controls was seen for about 5 TRBV segments, with TRBV5-6, TRBV5-1 and TRBV20-1 among them.

Their specific antigens are unknown. TCR beta cDNA libraries had unique molecular identifiers. TCRdb processed the PCR reads anew with MiXCR; each CDR3 protein has one entry. The top ten clones hold around 5.2% of a sample with 250,000 to 300,000 distinct CDR3 sequences, just over 35% of them seen once. Sequenced material: blood. These receptors all come from a girl aged 10-17 years with multiple sclerosis.

The table lists this clonotype with a count of one. A much larger clone differs by one base, so this may be a read error. J is TRBJ1-2 and V is TRBV2, with unresolved D. The CDR3 consists of 15 residues. Trimming removed 4 bases from V and 1 base from J, with 13 bases in between. Germline V CDR1 and CDR2: SNHLY, FYNNEI. Here the CDR3 reads CASSVGQALNYGYTF. Here the CDR3 DNA reads TGTGCCAGCAGTGTTGGTCAGGCCCTTAACTATGGCTACACCTTC.

This chain uses TRBV7-9 with TRBJ1-6; D is possibly TRBD1 (6 bases). Germline CDR1 SEHNR, CDR2 FQNEAQ (reference sequence). Deletions cut 1 base from V and 9 bases from J, with 13 bases between. CDR3 length equals 15 residues. The CDR3 DNA reads as TGTGCCAGCAGCTTAGAAGGGGGTGTGGGTTCACCCCTCCACTTT. Translating gives CASSLEGGVGSPLHF. Variable domain in full (rest from reference TRBV7-9 and TRBJ1-6): DTGVSQNPRHKITKRGQNVTFRCDPISEHNRLYWYRQTLGQGPEFLTYFQNEAQLEKSRLLSDRFSAERPKGSFSTLEIQRTEQGDSAMYLCASSLEGGVGSPLHFGNGTRLTVT.

The genes are TRBV24-1 and TRBJ1-2, with TRBD1 identical over 7 bases. Per germline, CDR1 KGHDR and CDR2 SFDVKD. This CDR3 is built from 14 residues. Germline trimming cut 5 bases from V and 6 bases from J; bases unmatched to any gene: 8. The CDR3 DNA reads as TGTGCCACCAGTGGTAAGGGACAGACTAATGGCTACACCTTC. This codes for CATSGKGQTNGYTF.

Many counts were recorded for this clonotype. This rearrangement joins TRBV7-9 to TRBJ2-6; 9 nucleotides align to TRBD1. J was trimmed by 1 base and V by 4 bases; bases with no gene match: 11. Germline CDR1 is SEHNR and CDR2 is FQNEAQ (reference sequence). The CDR3 is made up of 19 amino acids. The CDR3 DNA is TGTGCCAGCAGCTCGCAACCGGGACAGGGAAAATCTGGGGCCAACGTCCTGACTTTC. Translation: CASSSQPGQGKSGANVLTF.

This clonotype was counted at least ten times. V usage is TRBV7-9 and J usage is TRBJ2-7; unclear D gene. V was cut by 5 bases and J by 5 bases, with 22 bases left in between. The germline gives CDR1 SEHNR, CDR2 FQNEAQ (reference sequence). CDR3 length: 16 amino acids. The CDR3 protein is CASSRSGSVFSHEQYF. In DNA form, the CDR3 reads TGTGCCAGCAGCCGATCCGGCTCGGTATTCAGCCACGAGCAGTACTTC.

Points on this clonotype: One end of the junction fails to match germline, which may point to a read error. The chain joins TRBV6-1 to TRBJ2-3, with TRBD2 identical over 9 bases. This CDR3 contains 18 residues. The germline gives CDR1 MNHNS, CDR2 SASEGT. The CDR3 DNA reads TGTGCCAGCAGTCCTGGGGCTAGCGGGATAGGCGGCACGGATACGCAGTATTTT. Translating gives CASSPGASGIGGTDTQYF.

This clonotype was picked up many times. The CDR3 region is CATSRDRFSEQFF. The CDR3 DNA is TGTGCCACCAGCAGAGACCGTTTCTCCGAGCAGTTCTTC. V usage is TRBV15 and J usage is TRBJ2-1; D uncertain. Trimming removed 0 bases from V and 10 bases from J, with 10 bases in between. The CDR3 loop spans 13 amino acids. CDR1 is LNHNV, CDR2 YYDKDF, per germline (reference sequence). Filled out from reference TRBV15 and TRBJ2-1, the complete variable domain reads DAMVIQNPRYQVTQFGKPVTLSCSQTLNHNVMYWYQQKSSQAPKLLFHYYDKDFNNEADTPDNFQSRRPNTSFCFLDIRSPGLGDTAMYLCATSRDRFSEQFFGPGTRLTVL.

This clonotype was observed a handful of times. The genes are TRBV28 and TRBJ2-7; possible D gene TRBD2, 5 bases. Germline assignment: CDR1 MDHEN and CDR2 SYDVKM. The CDR3 extends over 14 amino acids. Trimming left V 7 bases short and J 3 bases short, with 16 bases between. CDR3 nucleotide sequence: TGTGCCAGCAAAAGTAAAGGGAGAGACTACGAGCAGTACTTC. Protein product: CASKSKGRDYEQYF.

CDR3 DNA: TGCGCCAGCAGCCAAGTTCGGGGCTCCTACAATGAGCAGTTCTTC. Translating it yields CASSQVRGSYNEQFF. The J gene is TRBJ2-1, the V gene TRBV4-3; the D gene is possibly TRBD2 (5 bases). V lost 1 base and J lost 0, with 7 bases in between. Germline V gene lookup returns CDR1 LGHNA and CDR2 YSLEER. The CDR3 contains 15 residues.